The source of this TCR beta chain is a study of cytomegalovirus exposure and HLA in healthy donors. Findings and limits, study-wide: Segments of the TCR beta V type were, in most cases, productive about 87% or about 30% of the time in an earlier analysis. Follow-up analysis later connected one missense variant in DCLRE1C with trimming of TCR beta V- and J-genes. What was likely a sequencing artifact was a cluster of highly shared sequence variants.

There are a few counts of this clone. Its antigen is still unknown. Use of 60 Vbeta and 13 Jbeta primers characterized the PCR. Clones were read by immunoSEQ multiplex PCR, and TCRdb kept only the in-frame ones, dropping some. The sample has approximately 110,000 clones, 83% seen once. The TCR sequence derives from a man younger than 35 in good health and CMV-seronegative. Sequenced material: PBMCs.

The CDR3: CASTLKRGQAGELFF. In DNA, the CDR3 is TGTGCCAGCACCCTAAAGAGGGGGCAGGCCGGGGAGCTGTTTTTT. The chain carries TRBV6-5 and TRBJ2-2; 7 bases fit TRBD1. This CDR3 has 15 amino acids. Germline V CDR1 and CDR2: MNHEY, SVGAGI. The V segment lost 7 bases and the J segment 6 bases; nucleotides outside the gene matches: 11.